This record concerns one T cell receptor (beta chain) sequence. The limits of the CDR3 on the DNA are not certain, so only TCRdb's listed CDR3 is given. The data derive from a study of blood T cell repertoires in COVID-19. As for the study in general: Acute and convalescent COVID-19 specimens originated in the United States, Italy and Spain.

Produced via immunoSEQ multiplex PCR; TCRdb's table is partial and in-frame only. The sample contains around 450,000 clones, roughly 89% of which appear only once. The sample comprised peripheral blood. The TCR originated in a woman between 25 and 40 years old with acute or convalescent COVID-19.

CDR3 in amino acids: CASSTSGDSADTQYF. The rearrangement joins TRBV6-5 to TRBJ2-3; the table's D call, TRBD2, has no DNA check behind it. The CDR3 contains 15 residues when both ends are counted. From germline, CDR1 is MNHEY and CDR2 SVGAGI.